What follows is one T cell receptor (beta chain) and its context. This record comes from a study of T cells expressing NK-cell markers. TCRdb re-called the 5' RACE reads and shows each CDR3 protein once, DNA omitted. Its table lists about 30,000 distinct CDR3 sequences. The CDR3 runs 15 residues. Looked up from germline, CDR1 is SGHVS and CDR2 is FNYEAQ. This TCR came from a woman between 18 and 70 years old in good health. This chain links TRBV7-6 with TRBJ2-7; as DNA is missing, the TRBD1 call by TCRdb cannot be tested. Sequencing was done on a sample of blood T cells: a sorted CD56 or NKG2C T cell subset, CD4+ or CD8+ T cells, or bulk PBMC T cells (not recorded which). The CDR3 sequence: CASGSGPGRNYEQYF.